This TCR beta chain was observed in a study of beta chain features in type 1 diabetes (dated by TCRdb to the late 2010s). Looking at the study overall: Mean age, gender distribution, total cell number and subset yield did not differ between patients and healthy donors. Across all samples, almost 110 million sorted cells were examined, and cell number per subset correlated strongly with RNA yield. In the study, TCRB repertoires of sorted circulating CD4+ T cell subsets from recently diagnosed type 1 diabetes patients were compared with those of matched healthy donors. Whereas all 30 or so donors provided naive and central memory subsets, regulatory and stem cell-like memory subsets were isolated from just 8 patients and about 8 healthy donors.

The entire isolated RNA was reverse transcribed using the High Capacity cDNA Reverse Transcription Kit, and thus expressed TCRB transcripts were sequenced. Naive, central memory and regulatory T cell samples underwent deep immunoSEQ sequencing, averaging roughly 3.5 million total reads per sample. Sorted cells were lysed in RLT buffer, and RNA was extracted using DNase-treated RNeasy Micro or Mini kits according to cell number. Each cell subset was processed separately to prevent cross-contamination, with patient and healthy donor samples processed together. The immunoSEQ multiplex PCR was used to amplify TCRB sequences from cDNA, generating 87-bp fragments that spanned the CDR3 region. Sequencing of the amplicons was performed on the Illumina HiSeq platform. In the original analysis: Synthetic template baselines were used to correct PCR bias computationally, reads within Hamming distance 2 were collapsed together, and singletons that could not be merged were discarded. Reads were aligned to IMGT to assign V, D and J genes, CDR3 length, and insertions or deletions at six rearrangement sites. Within each subset, clonotype counts were normalized to the number of sorted cells before true diversity and Gini coefficients were calculated with the tcR R package. The overlap coefficient, calculated on TCRB nucleotide sequences, was used to measure repertoire sharing. Out-of-frame TCRB sequences from naive cells were analyzed as a proxy for the pre-selection repertoire. Here the immuneACCESS table is served through TCRdb, limited to in-frame sequences with V and J called. Missing clones are a known gap in these copies; in checked studies unresolved V genes cover under half, and the rest lacks a known reason. V and J calls and clone size are given by that table; D and trimming were obtained from the DNA. The sample data list a few hundred thousand clones, and 10% to 15% of these were observed just once. Of the sample, about 0.01% falls within the top ten clones.

This clone showed up just a few times. Its antigen remains unidentified. Base quality data are lacking; no much larger clone is found one base away. What the work shows at the level of the full study, not this receptor alone: Naive, central memory and regulatory TCRB repertoires appeared more similar among patients than among healthy donors. At VDJ recombination sites, patients with type 1 diabetes made fewer insertions and deleted more nucleotides, a pattern implying thymic rearrangement abnormalities. A moderate but significant shortening of TCRB CDR3 length was observed in type 1 diabetes patients in all four CD4+ subsets. Because small numbers of individuals were included in the HLA sub-analyses, any influence of HLA type on TCRB rearrangement was left unresolved. Shorter templates might have been favored by PCR, but patient and control samples were amplified and corrected together, so both groups would have been affected equally by any skew. Because cDNA rather than genomic DNA was sequenced, highly expressing activated cells could have been over-represented, although no difference in activation and CD3 levels was found between groups.

A single peripheral blood draw of roughly 0.11 L on average was collected from each donor into heparinised tubes. Using a panel that included CD45RO, CCR7, CD25, CD127, CD95 and CD27, naive, central memory, regulatory and stem cell-like memory CD4+ T cells were sorted on a BD FACSAria II. A purity above 95% was achieved for all sorted populations. PBMCs were isolated right away by Lymphoprep density gradient centrifugation and were stained directly, without culture. To minimize batch effects, samples were stained and sorted in pairs, one healthy donor with one patient per experiment. Spanning cysteine to phenylalanine, the CDR3 consists of 15 amino acids. The retained sequence is limited to the CDR3, 45 bases, with the frame set at the first base. Trimming takes 5 bases off V and 7 bases off J; junction bases not matched to a gene: 10. CDR1 is given as SEHNR and CDR2 as FQNEAQ, both from the germline V gene (reference sequence).

The chain couples TRBV7-9 to TRBJ2-1, and 8 junction bases match TRBD2. Sequenced: naive CD4+ T cells from blood. The sample's cell subset or site label is to be understood as: true naive CD4+ T cells. The clonotype comes from a woman between 18 and 29 years old with type 1 diabetes. The DNA sequence follows: TGTGCCAGCAGCGATCCCCCGGGGGGGCGTAATGAGCAGTTCTTC. Its translation is CASSDPPGGRNEQFF.